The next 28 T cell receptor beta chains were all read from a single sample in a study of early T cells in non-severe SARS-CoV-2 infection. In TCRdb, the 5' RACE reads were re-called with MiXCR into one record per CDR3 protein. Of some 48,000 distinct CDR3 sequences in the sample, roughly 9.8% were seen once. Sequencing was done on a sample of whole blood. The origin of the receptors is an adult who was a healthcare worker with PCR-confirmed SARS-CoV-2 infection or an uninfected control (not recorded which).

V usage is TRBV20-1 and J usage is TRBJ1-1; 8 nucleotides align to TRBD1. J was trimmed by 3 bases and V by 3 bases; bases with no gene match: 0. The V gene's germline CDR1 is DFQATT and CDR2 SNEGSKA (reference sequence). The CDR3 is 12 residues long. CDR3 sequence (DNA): TGCAGTGCTAGGACAGGGGACACTGAAGCTTTCTTT. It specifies CSARTGDTEAFF.

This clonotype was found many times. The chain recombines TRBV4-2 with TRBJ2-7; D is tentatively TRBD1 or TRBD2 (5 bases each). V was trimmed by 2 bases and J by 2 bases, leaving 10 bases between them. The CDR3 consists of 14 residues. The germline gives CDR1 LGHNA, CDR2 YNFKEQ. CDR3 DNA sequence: TGTGCCAGCAGCCAACCGGGACCTCCCTACGAGCAGTACTTC. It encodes CASSQPGPPYEQYF.

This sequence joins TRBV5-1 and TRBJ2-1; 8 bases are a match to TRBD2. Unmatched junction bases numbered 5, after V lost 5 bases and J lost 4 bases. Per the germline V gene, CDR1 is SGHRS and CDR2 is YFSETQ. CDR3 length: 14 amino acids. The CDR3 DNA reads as TGCGCCAGCAGGGCGGCGGGAGGATACAATGAGCAGTTCTTC. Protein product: CASRAAGGYNEQFF.

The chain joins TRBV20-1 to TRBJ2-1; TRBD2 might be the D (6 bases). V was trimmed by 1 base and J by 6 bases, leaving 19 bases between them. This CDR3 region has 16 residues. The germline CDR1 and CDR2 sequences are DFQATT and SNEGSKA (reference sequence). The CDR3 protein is CSARGGSAGLINEQFF. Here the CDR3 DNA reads TGCAGTGCTAGAGGGGGTTCAGCGGGCCTAATCAATGAGCAGTTCTTC.

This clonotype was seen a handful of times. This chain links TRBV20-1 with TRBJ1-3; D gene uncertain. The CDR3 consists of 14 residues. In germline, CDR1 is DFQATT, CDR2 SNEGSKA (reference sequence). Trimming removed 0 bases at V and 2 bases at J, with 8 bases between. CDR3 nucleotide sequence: TGCAGTGCTAGAGAAGCGACGGCTGGAAACACCATATATTTT. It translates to CSAREATAGNTIYF.

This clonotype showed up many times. The CDR3 nucleotides are TGTGCCAGCAGTCCCTCTGGGACAGGGGTATACACCATATATTTT. Residues: CASSPSGTGVYTIYF. This chain connects TRBV12-3 or TRBV12-4 to TRBJ1-3; 10 bases map to TRBD1. There are 15 residues in the CDR3. With V trimmed by 5 bases and J by 8 bases, 9 bases remained unmatched.

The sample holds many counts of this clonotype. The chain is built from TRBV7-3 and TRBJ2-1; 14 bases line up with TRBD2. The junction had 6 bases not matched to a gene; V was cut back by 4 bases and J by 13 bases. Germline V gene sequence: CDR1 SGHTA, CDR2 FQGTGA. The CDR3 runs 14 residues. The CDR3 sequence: CASSSGLAGVGQFF. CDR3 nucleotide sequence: TGTGCCAGCAGCTCGGGACTAGCGGGAGTCGGTCAGTTCTTC.

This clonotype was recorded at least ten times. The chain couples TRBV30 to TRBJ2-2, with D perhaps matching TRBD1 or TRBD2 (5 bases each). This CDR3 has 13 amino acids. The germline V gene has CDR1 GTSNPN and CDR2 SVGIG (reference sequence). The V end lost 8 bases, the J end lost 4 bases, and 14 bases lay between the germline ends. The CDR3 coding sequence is TGTGCCAGAGGTAGAGGGGCCACCGGGGAGCTGTTTTTT. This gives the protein CARGRGATGELFF.

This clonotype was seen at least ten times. DNA of the CDR3: TGCAGCGTTGAGTCTGACGGCGGGAGGATTGATGAGCAGTTCTTC. Protein product: CSVESDGGRIDEQFF. This rearrangement joins TRBV29-1 to TRBJ2-1; 8 nucleotides match TRBD2. The V gene's germline CDR1 is SQVTM and CDR2 ANQGSEA. V was clipped by 3 bases and J by 8 bases; unmatched bases: 12. CDR3 size: 15 residues.

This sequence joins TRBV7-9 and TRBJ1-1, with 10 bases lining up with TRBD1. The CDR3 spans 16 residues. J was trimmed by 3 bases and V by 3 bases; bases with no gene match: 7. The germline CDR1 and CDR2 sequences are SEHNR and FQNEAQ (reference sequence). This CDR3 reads CASSLTGGRVDTEAFF. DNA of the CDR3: TGTGCCAGCAGCTTGACAGGGGGCCGGGTGGACACTGAAGCTTTCTTT.

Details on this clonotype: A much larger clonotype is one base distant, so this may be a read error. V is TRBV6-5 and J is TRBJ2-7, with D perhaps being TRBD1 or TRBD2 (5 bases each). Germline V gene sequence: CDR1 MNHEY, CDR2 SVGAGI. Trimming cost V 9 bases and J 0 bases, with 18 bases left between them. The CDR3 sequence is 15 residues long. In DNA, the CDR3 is TGTGCCAGTAGGGGAGCGAGAGGCCTCTCCTACGAGCAGTACTTC. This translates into CASRGARGLSYEQYF.

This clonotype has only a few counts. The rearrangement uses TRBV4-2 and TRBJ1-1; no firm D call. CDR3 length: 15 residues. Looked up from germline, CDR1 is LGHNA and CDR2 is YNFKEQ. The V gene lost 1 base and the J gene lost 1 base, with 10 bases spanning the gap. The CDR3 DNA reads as TGTGCCAGCAGCCAAGTGAAGGCCTCGAACACTGAAGCTTTCTTT. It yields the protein CASSQVKASNTEAFF.

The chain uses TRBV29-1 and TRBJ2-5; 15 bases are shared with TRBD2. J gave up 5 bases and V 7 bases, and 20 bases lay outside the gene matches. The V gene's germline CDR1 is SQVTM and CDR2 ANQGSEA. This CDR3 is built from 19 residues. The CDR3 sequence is CSADRWTSGRVEWSETQYF. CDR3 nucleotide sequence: TGCAGCGCCGACCGATGGACTAGCGGGAGGGTGGAGTGGTCGGAGACCCAGTACTTC. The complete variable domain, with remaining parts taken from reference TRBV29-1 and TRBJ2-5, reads SAVISQKPSRDICQRGTSLTIQCQVDSQVTMMFWYRQQPGQSLTLIATANQGSEATYESGFVIDKFPISRPNLTFSTLTVSNMSPEDSSIYLCSADRWTSGRVEWSETQYFGPGTRLLVL.

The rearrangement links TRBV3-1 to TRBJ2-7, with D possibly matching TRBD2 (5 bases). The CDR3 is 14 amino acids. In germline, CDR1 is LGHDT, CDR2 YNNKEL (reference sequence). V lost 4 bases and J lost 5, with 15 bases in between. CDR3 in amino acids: CASSLLGPENEQYF. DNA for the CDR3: TGTGCCAGCAGCCTACTAGGTCCAGAAAACGAGCAGTACTTC.

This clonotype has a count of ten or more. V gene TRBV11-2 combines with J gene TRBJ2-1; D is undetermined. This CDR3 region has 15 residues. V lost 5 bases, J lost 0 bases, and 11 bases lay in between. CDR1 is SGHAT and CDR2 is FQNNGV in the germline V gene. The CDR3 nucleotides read TGTGCCAGCAGCCTGGACCTGTCCTCCTACAATGAGCAGTTCTTC. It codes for CASSLDLSSYNEQFF.

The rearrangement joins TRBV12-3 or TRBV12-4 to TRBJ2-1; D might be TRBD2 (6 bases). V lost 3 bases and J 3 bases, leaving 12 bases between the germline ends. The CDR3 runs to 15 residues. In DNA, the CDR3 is TGTGCCAGCAGTTTTTTGGAGGGCCTCTACAATGAGCAGTTCTTC. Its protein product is CASSFLEGLYNEQFF.

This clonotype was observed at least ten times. CDR3 amino acids: CSGGTSDYNEQFF. CDR3 bases: TGCAGCGGCGGGACTAGCGACTACAATGAGCAGTTCTTC. V and J are TRBV29-1 and TRBJ2-1; TRBD2 matches at 10 bases. Germline V gives CDR1 SQVTM, CDR2 ANQGSEA. Trimming at V came to 7 bases and at J to 3 bases, leaving 3 bases not matched to a gene. This CDR3 contains 13 residues.

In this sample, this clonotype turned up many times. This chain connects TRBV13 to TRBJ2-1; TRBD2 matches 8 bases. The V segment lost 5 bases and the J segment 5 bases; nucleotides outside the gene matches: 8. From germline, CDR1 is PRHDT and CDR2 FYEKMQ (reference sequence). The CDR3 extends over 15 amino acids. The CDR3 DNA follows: TGTGCCAGCAGCCTCAGCGGGAGCATCGACAATGAGCAGTTCTTC. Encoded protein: CASSLSGSIDNEQFF.

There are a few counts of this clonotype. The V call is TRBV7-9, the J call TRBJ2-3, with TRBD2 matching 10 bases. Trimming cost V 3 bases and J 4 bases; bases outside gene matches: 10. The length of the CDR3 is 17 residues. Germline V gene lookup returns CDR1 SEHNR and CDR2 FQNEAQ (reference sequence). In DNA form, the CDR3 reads TGTGCCAGCAGCTTGGGTCGAGCGGGAGGGCGATCAGATACGCAGTATTTT. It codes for CASSLGRAGGRSDTQYF.

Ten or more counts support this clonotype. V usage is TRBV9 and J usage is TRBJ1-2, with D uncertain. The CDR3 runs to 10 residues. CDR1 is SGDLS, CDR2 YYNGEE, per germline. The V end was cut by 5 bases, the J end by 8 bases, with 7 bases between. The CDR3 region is CASRGGGYTF. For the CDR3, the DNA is TGTGCCAGCAGAGGAGGAGGCTACACCTTC.

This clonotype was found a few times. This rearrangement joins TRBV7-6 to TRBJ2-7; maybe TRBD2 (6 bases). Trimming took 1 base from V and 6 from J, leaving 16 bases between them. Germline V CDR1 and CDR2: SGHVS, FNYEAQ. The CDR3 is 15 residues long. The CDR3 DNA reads TGTGCCAGCAGCTTAGATAGCGGTCCCCTCCTCGAGCAGTACTTC. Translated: CASSLDSGPLLEQYF.

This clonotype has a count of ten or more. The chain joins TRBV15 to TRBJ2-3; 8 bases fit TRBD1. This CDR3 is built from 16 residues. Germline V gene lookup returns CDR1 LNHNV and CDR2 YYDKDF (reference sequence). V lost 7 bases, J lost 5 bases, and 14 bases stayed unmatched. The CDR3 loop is CATKGRQGAYQDTQYF. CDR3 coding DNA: TGTGCCACCAAGGGCCGGCAGGGGGCTTACCAAGATACGCAGTATTTT.

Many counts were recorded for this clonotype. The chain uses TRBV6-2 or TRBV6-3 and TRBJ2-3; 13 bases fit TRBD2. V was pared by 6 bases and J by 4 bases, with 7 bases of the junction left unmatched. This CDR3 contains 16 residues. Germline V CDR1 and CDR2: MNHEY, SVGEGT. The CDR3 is CASRLLAGGPSDTQYF. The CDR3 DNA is TGTGCCAGCAGACTACTAGCGGGAGGGCCCTCAGATACGCAGTATTTT.

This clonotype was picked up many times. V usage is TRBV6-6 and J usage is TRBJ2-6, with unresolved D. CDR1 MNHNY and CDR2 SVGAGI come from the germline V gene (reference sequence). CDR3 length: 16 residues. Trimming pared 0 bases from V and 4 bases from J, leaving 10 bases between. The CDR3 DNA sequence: TGTGCCAGCAGTTACTCGAGTGCGTGGGGGGCCAACGTCCTGACTTTC. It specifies CASSYSSAWGANVLTF.

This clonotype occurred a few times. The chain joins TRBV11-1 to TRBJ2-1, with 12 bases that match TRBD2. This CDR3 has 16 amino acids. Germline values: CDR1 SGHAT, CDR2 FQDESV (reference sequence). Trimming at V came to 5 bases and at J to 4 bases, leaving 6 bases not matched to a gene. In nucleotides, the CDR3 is TGTGCCAGCAGCCTCACGACTAGCGGGAGTTACAATGAGCAGTTCTTC. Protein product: CASSLTTSGSYNEQFF.

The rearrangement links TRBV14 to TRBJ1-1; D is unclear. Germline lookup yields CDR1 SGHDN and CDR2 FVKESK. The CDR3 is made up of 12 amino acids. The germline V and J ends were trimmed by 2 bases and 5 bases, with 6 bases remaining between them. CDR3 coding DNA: TGTGCCAGCAGCCAACCTAATACTGAAGCTTTCTTT. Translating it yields CASSQPNTEAFF.

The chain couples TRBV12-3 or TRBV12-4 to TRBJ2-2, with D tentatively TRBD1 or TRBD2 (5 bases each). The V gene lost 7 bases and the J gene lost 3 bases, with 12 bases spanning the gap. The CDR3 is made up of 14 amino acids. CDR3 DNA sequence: TGTGCCAGCACCCTCGGGGCTTACACCGGGGAGCTGTTTTTT. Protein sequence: CASTLGAYTGELFF.

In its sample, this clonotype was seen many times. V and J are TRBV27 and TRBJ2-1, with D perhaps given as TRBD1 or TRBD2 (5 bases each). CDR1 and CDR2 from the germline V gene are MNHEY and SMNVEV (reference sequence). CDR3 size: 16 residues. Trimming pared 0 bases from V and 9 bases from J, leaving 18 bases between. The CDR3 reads CASSLSRLARGAEQFF. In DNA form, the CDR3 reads TGTGCCAGCAGTTTATCGCGGCTAGCCCGAGGGGCTGAGCAGTTCTTC.